These 26 T cell receptor beta chains came from one sample sequenced in a study of blood T cell repertoires in COVID-19. This table comes from immunoSEQ multiplex PCR, and its TCRdb copy is limited to in-frame clones, with some not included. Here the sample spans 450,000 to 500,000 clones, roughly nine tenths being singletons. The source material was PBMCs or T cells enriched from blood (not recorded which). These TCRs come from a woman aged 60-70 years who had recovered from COVID-19.

V and J are TRBV29-1 and TRBJ1-2; 9 bases are shared with TRBD1. The CDR3 loop spans 13 amino acids. In germline, CDR1 is SQVTM, CDR2 ANQGSEA. With V trimmed by 7 bases and J by 4 bases, 7 bases remained unmatched. CDR3 bases: TGCAGCGACAGCCCGGGACAGGGCTATGGCTACACCTTC. Translating it yields CSDSPGQGYGYTF.

The V gene is TRBV11-2, the J gene TRBJ1-5, with 7 positions matching TRBD1. The CDR3 totals 15 residues. CDR1 and CDR2 from the germline V gene are SGHAT and FQNNGV. The V gene end was trimmed by 1 base and the J gene end by 6 bases; junction bases not matched to a gene: 6. CDR3 residues: CASSLGQTGSQPQHF. DNA for the CDR3: TGTGCCAGCAGCTTAGGGCAGACAGGGAGTCAGCCCCAGCATTTT.

The count of this clone is one. The CDR3 protein is CASSPGSGGPGANVLTF. The CDR3 DNA sequence: TGCGCCAGCAGCCCGGGGAGCGGGGGTCCTGGGGCCAACGTCCTGACTTTC. V and J are TRBV4-1 and TRBJ2-6; 8 bases match TRBD2. With 4 bases clipped from V and 2 bases from J, the junction kept 7 bases outside the gene matches. The length of the CDR3 is 17 residues. Germline V gene data show CDR1 as MGHRA and CDR2 as YSYEKL.

This chain links TRBV24-1 with TRBJ1-5, with TRBD1 identical over 12 bases. The CDR3 covers 15 residues. Germline V CDR1 and CDR2: KGHDR, SFDVKD. J was trimmed by 6 bases and V by 5 bases; bases with no gene match: 4. The CDR3: CATSAGQGAFQPQHF. The CDR3 DNA sequence: TGTGCCACCAGTGCGGGACAGGGGGCCTTTCAGCCCCAGCATTTT.

V is TRBV7-2 and J is TRBJ2-7; tentatively, D is TRBD1 (5 bases). The CDR3 consists of 14 residues. The V gene lost 1 base and the J gene lost 4 bases, with 11 bases spanning the gap. Germline CDR1 is SGHTA and CDR2 is FQGNSA. The CDR3 bases are TGTGCCAGCAGCTTAGTTCGACCAGGGTACGAGCAGTACTTC. It encodes CASSLVRPGYEQYF.

The V and J genes are TRBV5-6 and TRBJ1-3; the D is unclear. CDR3 length: 15 residues. Trimming cost V 4 bases and J 8 bases, with 19 bases left between them. Per the germline V gene, CDR1 is SGHDT and CDR2 is YYEEEE. The CDR3 sequence is CASSPNIGLSHTIYF. The CDR3 coding sequence is TGTGCCAGCAGCCCCAATATCGGGTTATCGCACACCATATATTTT.

This clone has only one observation. The V call is TRBV2, the J call TRBJ2-3; 8 nucleotides match TRBD1. Germline-derived CDR1 and CDR2 are SNHLY and FYNNEI. J lost 4 bases, V lost 7 bases, and 7 bases had no gene match. There are 14 residues in the CDR3. CDR3 DNA sequence: TGTGCCAGCACCCTACAGGGGGTCGCAGATACGCAGTATTTT. Protein product: CASTLQGVADTQYF.

CDR3 DNA: TGTGCCAGCAGCGTTAGCGGGGGGGTAGATACGCAGTATTTT. This encodes CASSVSGGVDTQYF. This chain joins TRBV6-5 and TRBJ2-3; the match to TRBD2 covers 11 bases. After removal of 6 bases from V and 5 bases from J, the junction contained 4 bases not matched to a gene. Germline loops: CDR1 MNHEY, CDR2 SVGAGI. The CDR3 runs 14 residues.

This clone was seen once. The chain has TRBV5-1 and TRBJ1-4; possible D gene TRBD1, 6 bases. V was pared by 0 bases and J by 8 bases, with 26 bases between. Germline CDR1 and CDR2: SGHRS and YFSETQ. This CDR3 contains 19 residues. The CDR3 region is CASSLASSGRGLQGEKLFF. The CDR3 DNA reads TGCGCCAGCAGCTTGGCCAGTTCAGGCCGCGGCCTTCAGGGGGAAAAACTGTTTTTT.

CDR3 residues: CASTRSGGNQPQHF. The CDR3 coding sequence is TGTGCCAGCACCCGGTCAGGCGGCAATCAGCCCCAGCATTTT. V usage is TRBV27 and J usage is TRBJ1-5; D uncertain. The CDR3 extends over 14 amino acids. Per germline, CDR1 MNHEY and CDR2 SMNVEV (reference sequence). V dropped 7 bases and J dropped 2 bases, with 12 bases sitting between them.

The V gene is TRBV28, the J gene TRBJ1-3; TRBD1 might be the D (6 bases). Looked up from germline, CDR1 is MDHEN and CDR2 is SYDVKM. There are 15 residues in the CDR3. V shed 6 bases and J shed 2 bases, with 14 bases lying between them. This CDR3 is CASSRGQTPGNTIYF. In nucleotides, the CDR3 is TGTGCCAGCAGCCGAGGACAGACTCCTGGAAACACCATATATTTT.

The chain employs TRBV5-1 and TRBJ2-3, with a possible D match to TRBD1 (6 bases). The germline V and J ends were trimmed by 1 base and 5 bases, with 11 bases remaining between them. Germline V gene data show CDR1 as SGHRS and CDR2 as YFSETQ. The CDR3 sequence is 14 residues long. The CDR3 DNA reads as TGCGCCAGCAGCTTGATCACAGGGCAAGATACGCAGTATTTT. This sequence encodes CASSLITGQDTQYF.

The chain employs TRBV7-2 and TRBJ1-2; TRBD1 matches 12 bases. This CDR3 is built from 14 residues. V was pared by 4 bases and J by 4 bases, with 1 base of the junction left unmatched. Germline lookup yields CDR1 SGHTA and CDR2 FQGNSA. This CDR3 is CASSSGQGAYGYTF. In DNA, the CDR3 is TGTGCCAGCAGCTCGGGACAGGGGGCCTATGGCTACACCTTC.

This chain links TRBV27 with TRBJ2-2; the D gene is possibly TRBD1 (6 bases). The CDR3 runs to 13 residues. Germline CDR1 reads MNHEY; CDR2 reads SMNVEV (reference sequence). V lost 7 bases and J lost 5, with 11 bases in between. Written as DNA, the CDR3 is TGTGCCAGCAAACAGGGTTGGACCGGGGAGCTGTTTTTT. Protein product: CASKQGWTGELFF.

The V call is TRBV4-1, the J call TRBJ1-2; 7 bases map to TRBD1. The germline gives CDR1 MGHRA, CDR2 YSYEKL. There are 15 residues in the CDR3. The trim removed 2 bases at V and 1 base at J, leaving 4 bases unmatched. The CDR3 sequence: CASSQRQGGNYGYTF. The CDR3 region has the DNA TGCGCCAGCAGCCAACGACAGGGCGGTAACTATGGCTACACCTTC.

The V and J genes are TRBV9 and TRBJ1-4, with 7 bases matching TRBD1. J lost 2 bases, V lost 1 base, and 2 bases had no gene match. The CDR3 is 15 residues long. Germline assignment: CDR1 SGDLS and CDR2 YYNGEE. CDR3 in DNA: TGTGCCAGCAGCGTAATGACAGGGACTAATGAAAAACTGTTTTTT. It is translated as CASSVMTGTNEKLFF.

The chain recombines TRBV28 with TRBJ2-1; a weak D match, TRBD2 (7 bases). CDR1 MDHEN and CDR2 SYDVKM come from the germline V gene. This CDR3 region has 12 residues. The germline V and J ends were trimmed by 6 bases and 14 bases, with 17 bases remaining between them. This CDR3 reads CASSPLAGAKFF. As DNA, the CDR3 is TGTGCCAGCAGCCCTCTGGCGGGGGCAAAGTTCTTC.

CDR3 sequence: CASTRFGTEPYGYTF. CDR3 nucleotide sequence: TGTGCCAGCACCAGATTCGGGACAGAACCCTATGGCTACACCTTC. This chain uses TRBV27 with TRBJ1-2; 7 nucleotides match TRBD1. V lost 7 bases and J lost 4; bases outside the gene matches: 12. The CDR3 is 15 amino acids. From germline, CDR1 is MNHEY and CDR2 SMNVEV (reference sequence).

The chain recombines TRBV2 with TRBJ2-1; 7 bases map to TRBD1. J lost 10 bases, V lost 5 bases, and 17 bases had no gene match. CDR1 and CDR2 from the germline V gene are SNHLY and FYNNEI. The CDR3 length is 16 residues. The CDR3 DNA reads as TGTGCCAGCAGTAAAGACAGGGCATCGGCGGAAAAGGAGCAGTTCTTC. Residues: CASSKDRASAEKEQFF.

The CDR3 region is CASSQGAGMGYEQYF. The CDR3, as DNA: TGTGCCAGCAGCCAAGGGGCAGGGATGGGGTACGAGCAGTACTTC. This chain links TRBV3-1 (or the pseudogene TRBV3-2) with TRBJ2-7; the D gene is possibly TRBD1 (5 bases). CDR3 size: 15 residues. Germline CDR1 is LGHDT and CDR2 is YNNKEL (reference sequence). Trimming took off 1 base at V and 4 bases at J, with 14 bases between the two ends.

The chain is built from TRBV12-5 and TRBJ2-7, with 9 nucleotides matching TRBD2. The CDR3 loop spans 16 amino acids. With V trimmed by 0 bases and J by 6 bases, 9 bases remained unmatched. Germline V gene lookup returns CDR1 LGHNT and CDR2 FRNRAP. CDR3 DNA sequence: TGTGCTAGTGGTTTGGTCGCGGGGGGGGCTTTCCCCGAGCAGTACTTC. As protein: CASGLVAGGAFPEQYF.

This chain's CDR3 is CASTSTGGTQYF. As DNA, the CDR3 is TGTGCCAGCACCTCGACAGGGGGGACGCAGTATTTT. The J gene is TRBJ2-3, the V gene TRBV3-1 (or the pseudogene TRBV3-2); 9 positions agree with TRBD1. There are 12 residues in the CDR3. V trimming: 7 bases; J trimming: 9 bases; junction bases outside the gene matches: 5. Germline V gene data show CDR1 as LGHDT and CDR2 as YNNKEL (reference sequence).

V and J are TRBV10-1 and TRBJ2-3, with 11 bases identical to TRBD2. CDR1 WNHNN and CDR2 SYGVQD come from the germline V gene (reference sequence). The CDR3 covers 16 residues. With 0 bases clipped from V and 4 bases from J, the junction kept 3 bases outside the gene matches. The CDR3 DNA is TGCGCCAGCAGTGAGTCTCGTAGCGGGGGGGCAGATACGCAGTATTTT. Encoded protein: CASSESRSGGADTQYF.

This chain joins TRBV12-3 or TRBV12-4 and TRBJ2-3; no reliable D call. The CDR3 loop spans 12 amino acids. V was trimmed by 1 base and J by 5 bases, leaving 4 bases between them. In DNA form, the CDR3 reads TGTGCCAGCAGTTTAGGGCTAGATACGCAGTATTTT. It codes for CASSLGLDTQYF.

J is TRBJ2-3 and V is TRBV2, with 7 nucleotides matching TRBD1. With 7 bases clipped from V and 0 bases from J, the junction kept 7 bases outside the gene matches. Germline V lookup: CDR1 SNHLY, CDR2 FYNNEI. CDR3 length: 15 residues. DNA for the CDR3: TGTGCCAGCACTCCACAGGGGCTAAGCACAGATACGCAGTATTTT. Amino acids: CASTPQGLSTDTQYF.

The table lists this clone with a count of one. The chain joins TRBV5-1 to TRBJ2-7; 8 positions agree with TRBD2. The trim removed 4 bases at V and 0 bases at J, leaving 9 bases unmatched. CDR1 is SGHRS and CDR2 is YFSETQ in the germline V gene. The CDR3 contains 16 residues. The CDR3 spells CASSPLAGGSSYEQYF. CDR3 DNA sequence: TGCGCCAGCAGCCCTCTTGCGGGGGGTAGCTCCTACGAGCAGTACTTC.